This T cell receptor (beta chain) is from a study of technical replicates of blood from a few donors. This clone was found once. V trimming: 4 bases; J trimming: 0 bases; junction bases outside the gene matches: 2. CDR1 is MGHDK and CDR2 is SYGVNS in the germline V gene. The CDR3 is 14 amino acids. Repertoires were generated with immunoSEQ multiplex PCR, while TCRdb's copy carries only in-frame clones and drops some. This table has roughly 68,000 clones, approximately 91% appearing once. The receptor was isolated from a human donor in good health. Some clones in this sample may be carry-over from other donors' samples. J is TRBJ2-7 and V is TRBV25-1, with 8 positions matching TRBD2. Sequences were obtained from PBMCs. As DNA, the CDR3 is TGTGCCAGCAGTGGAAGCGGGAGCTCCTACGAGCAGTACTTC. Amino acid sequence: CASSGSGSSYEQYF.